This TCR beta chain was profiled in a study of blood T cell repertoires in COVID-19. Original analysis: Reference gene primer amplification gave estimated nucleated cell counts. Assay: immunoSEQ multiplex PCR; the TCRdb copy retains only in-frame clones and omits some. From that table come the V and J calls and clone size; the DNA was used to work out D and trimming. The repertoire includes 200,000 to 250,000 clones, 84% of them detected once, and approximately 6.6% sits in the top ten. Participants spanned ages 18 to 89 years and resided in 20 to 30 US areas. Membership in each cohort depended on participant-reported clinical history. Among Cohort 3 donors, those recovered had two negative PCRs, clearance, or symptom resolution. The germline CDR1 and CDR2 sequences are SGHNT and YYREEE (reference sequence). This CDR3 has 14 residues. V lost 5 bases and J lost 2; bases outside the gene matches: 5. This clone showed up just a few times.

The TCR sequence derives from a woman aged 40 to 49 who had recovered from COVID-19. Sequencing used PBMCs or T cells enriched from blood (not recorded which). This sequence joins TRBV5-4 and TRBJ1-1, with TRBD1 matching 8 bases. The CDR3 DNA sequence: TGTGCCAGCAGGTCAGGGGGCCCCAACACTGAAGCTTTCTTT. It is translated as CASRSGGPNTEAFF.